This T cell receptor beta chain was sequenced for a study of blood T cell repertoires in COVID-19. Overall study: The samples span acute and convalescent COVID-19 from the United States, Italy and Spain.

Produced via immunoSEQ multiplex PCR; TCRdb's table is partial and in-frame only. The sample consists of 150,000 to 200,000 clones, almost 80% of them appearing once. The CDR3 consists of 15 residues. Per germline, CDR1 LNHDA and CDR2 SQIVND (reference sequence). V lost 2 bases, J lost 6 bases, and 7 bases stayed unmatched. The chain recombines TRBV19 with TRBJ2-7; 10 nucleotides match TRBD1. The sample was peripheral blood. The origin of this receptor is a man in his sixties with active or convalescent COVID-19. The CDR3 is CASSITGTGAGEQYF. CDR3 DNA sequence: TGTGCCAGTAGTATAACCGGGACAGGGGCGGGCGAGCAGTACTTC.